This TCR beta chain came from a study of CD4 T cells in relation to SARS-CoV-2 and coronaviruses. Concerning this clone itself: Its target is not known.

The CDR3 spans 15 residues. V lost 2 bases to trimming and J lost 4 bases, with 12 bases between them. The germline V gene encodes CDR1 KGHSH and CDR2 LQKENI. Method: immunoSEQ multiplex PCR; TCRdb's copy keeps in-frame clones and lacks some. The data show about 38,000 clones, roughly 80% seen once. Sequencing was carried out using memory CD4+ T cells from PBMCs, cultured in vitro. The V call is TRBV18, the J call TRBJ2-1; D perhaps matches TRBD2 (5 bases). The source of this sequence is an adult with COVID-19. The CDR3 DNA reads as TGTGCCAGCTCACCATTAGGACTGATTTACAATGAGCAGTTCTTC. This codes for CASSPLGLIYNEQFF.